This T cell receptor beta chain was retrieved from a study of breast tumors, draining lymph nodes, adjacent tissues. General study results and limits: The lymph node origin of tumor T cells was framed as consistent with a hypothesis, not demonstrated. Tumor TCR diversity was below lymph nodes but above nontumor tissue.

CDR3 length equals 17 residues. Looked up from germline, CDR1 is DFQATT and CDR2 is SNEGSKA (reference sequence). V lost 0 bases, J lost 4 bases, and 11 bases stayed unmatched. TCRdb called the multiplex PCR reads again in MiXCR, with one record for every CDR3 protein. The data contain 150,000 to 250,000 distinct CDR3 sequences, about 32% of them singletons. Worth noting for this clonotype: Its antigen is not known.

Samples came from axillary lymph nodes draining the breast cancer. The receptor was isolated from a female donor with breast cancer. Some clones in this sample may be carry-over from other donors' samples. The sample comprised axillary lymph node tissue. V usage is TRBV20-1 and J usage is TRBJ1-3; 8 positions agree with TRBD1. This chain's CDR3 is CSARDGAGGAGGNTIYF. The CDR3 DNA reads as TGCAGTGCTAGAGATGGGGCAGGGGGCGCAGGCGGAAACACCATATATTTT.